What follows are 13 T cell receptor beta chains derived from one specimen sequenced in a study of T cells after yellow fever vaccination (dated by TCRdb to the late 2010s). The sample's treatment or condition label, decoded: live attenuated yellow fever vaccine strain. Library preparation employed 5' RACE. The run used an Illumina NovaSeq 6000. In-frame beta chains were kept once TCRdb had trimmed the public reads at Q25 with fastp and called clones with MiXCR. When rows share a CDR3 protein, they turn into one entry using the most common DNA and genes. The sample records some 240,000 distinct CDR3 sequences, 2.5% to 3.5% of which are singletons. About 3.3% of the sample is held by the ten biggest clonotypes. The sequencing used CD4+ T cells sorted from PBMCs, collected 10 days after the yellow fever booster vaccination. All receptors derive from a man between 18 and 29 years old who received the YFV17D yellow fever vaccine.

The chain joins TRBV5-5 to TRBJ2-3; D is perhaps TRBD2 (6 bases). V was pared by 4 bases and J by 3 bases, with 15 bases between. Germline V gives CDR1 SGHKS, CDR2 YYEKEE (reference sequence). CDR3 length: 15 amino acids. The CDR3 nucleotides read TGTGCCAGCAGCCCAGGAGCCGGACTAACAGATACGCAGTATTTT. Protein sequence: CASSPGAGLTDTQYF.

This clonotype was recorded many times. This sequence joins TRBV5-1 and TRBJ2-1; maybe TRBD1 (5 bases). Germline assignment: CDR1 SGHRS and CDR2 YFSETQ. V lost 1 base and J 9 bases, leaving 8 bases between the germline ends. This CDR3 has 12 residues. The DNA of the CDR3 is TGCGCCAGCAGCTTGCAGGGTATTGAGCAGTTCTTC. This encodes CASSLQGIEQFF. Together with reference TRBV5-1 and TRBJ2-1, the CDR3 gives the full variable domain: KAGVTQTPRYLIKTRGQQVTLSCSPISGHRSVSWYQQTPGQGLQFLFEYFSETQRNKGNFPGRFSGRQFSNSRSEMNVSTLELGDSALYLCASSLQGIEQFFGPGTRLTVL.

A note on this clonotype: Given a much more abundant clone one base away, this may be a read error. The V and J genes are TRBV4-1 and TRBJ1-2; D call uncertain. Germline V gene sequence: CDR1 MGHRA, CDR2 YSYEKL. The CDR3 has 13 amino acids. DNA of the CDR3: TGCGCCAGCTGCCAAGAGGGTGGCTATGGCTACACCTTC. It encodes CASCQEGGYGYTF.

This clonotype was picked up a small number of times. The chain couples TRBV9 to TRBJ2-3, with D possibly being TRBD2 (7 bases). Trimming stripped 0 bases from V and 0 bases from J, with 23 bases between. This CDR3 has 20 amino acids. Germline CDR1 and CDR2: SGDLS and YYNGEE. CDR3 region: CASSVARRGPASSSTDTQYF. In nucleotides, the CDR3 is TGTGCCAGCAGCGTAGCTAGGCGGGGGCCGGCAAGTTCTAGCACAGATACGCAGTATTTT.

The table lists this clonotype with many counts. Here the CDR3 reads CASSQERQSSSGANVLTF. The CDR3 bases are TGTGCCAGCAGCCAAGAGCGACAGTCTAGCTCTGGGGCCAACGTCCTGACTTTC. The J gene is TRBJ2-6, the V gene TRBV4-2, with D possibly being TRBD1 (5 bases). V was pared by 0 bases and J by 0 bases, with 12 bases between. CDR1 is LGHNA and CDR2 is YNFKEQ in the germline V gene. This CDR3 has 18 amino acids.

This clonotype was seen ten or more times. V and J are TRBV10-3 and TRBJ1-1, with unresolved D. The germline V and J ends were trimmed by 10 bases and 10 bases, with 22 bases remaining between them. CDR1 is ENHRY, CDR2 SYGVKD, per germline. The CDR3 totals 13 residues. CDR3 sequence (DNA): TGTGCCACCCATCAGTTGATCGCTAGGCCAGCTTTCTTT. Amino acid sequence: CATHQLIARPAFF.

This clonotype was observed at least ten times. The rearrangement uses TRBV20-1 and TRBJ1-5, with D possibly matching TRBD1 (5 bases). V lost 7 bases, J lost 3 bases, and 10 bases lay in between. Germline V CDR1 and CDR2: DFQATT, SNEGSKA (reference sequence). CDR3 length: 12 amino acids. In DNA form, the CDR3 reads TGCAGTGGTAGGACAACCAATCAGCCCCAGCATTTT. Translation: CSGRTTNQPQHF.

This clonotype has just a few counts. The V and J genes are TRBV12-3 or TRBV12-4 and TRBJ1-5; D uncertain. Trimming removed 10 bases at V and 2 bases at J, with 9 bases between. The CDR3 contains 12 residues. CDR3 region: CATRVGNQPQHF. CDR3 in DNA: TGTGCCACCCGGGTAGGCAATCAGCCCCAGCATTTT.

The sample holds many counts of this clonotype. The chain employs TRBV6-1 and TRBJ2-1; TRBD1 matches 7 bases. Germline V gene sequence: CDR1 MNHNS, CDR2 SASEGT. V lost 8 bases and J lost 5; bases outside the gene matches: 12. The CDR3 extends over 15 amino acids. CDR3 nucleotides: TGTGCCAGCGCTTACTCGGGACAGACTGACAATGAGCAGTTCTTC. Protein: CASAYSGQTDNEQFF.

In its sample, this clonotype was seen many times. The chain recombines TRBV5-5 with TRBJ2-7; weak D call: TRBD2 (7 bases). Trimming stripped 4 bases from V and 3 bases from J, with 14 bases between. CDR3 size: 14 residues. Germline V gene data show CDR1 as SGHKS and CDR2 as YYEKEE (reference sequence). CDR3 region: CASSPGAGDYEQYV. The DNA of the CDR3 is TGTGCCAGCAGCCCGGGGGCGGGAGACTACGAGCAGTACGTC.

This clonotype was detected many times. The J gene is TRBJ2-7, the V gene TRBV13; D gene unclear. Germline CDR1 and CDR2: PRHDT and FYEKMQ (reference sequence). The CDR3 runs 11 residues. V was clipped by 3 bases and J by 3 bases, with 3 bases between them. CDR3 sequence: CASSLFYEQYF. CDR3 nucleotides: TGTGCCAGCAGCTTGTTCTACGAGCAGTACTTC.

This clonotype was detected a few times. J is TRBJ1-5 and V is TRBV15; D may be TRBD1 (5 bases). This CDR3 contains 14 residues. With 9 bases removed from V and 0 bases from J, the gap between germline ends came to 12 bases. Germline V lookup: CDR1 LNHNV, CDR2 YYDKDF (reference sequence). The DNA of the CDR3 is TGTGCCACGGGACGGTGGGCTAGCAATCAGCCCCAGCATTTT. This codes for CATGRWASNQPQHF. Complete variable domain (other parts from reference TRBV15 and TRBJ1-5): DAMVIQNPRYQVTQFGKPVTLSCSQTLNHNVMYWYQQKSSQAPKLLFHYYDKDFNNEADTPDNFQSRRPNTSFCFLDIRSPGLGDTAMYLCATGRWASNQPQHFGDGTRLSIL.

This clonotype was detected many times. The V call is TRBV2, the J call TRBJ1-5; D uncertain. Trimming pared 5 bases from V and 6 bases from J, leaving 11 bases between. Germline V gene data show CDR1 as SNHLY and CDR2 as FYNNEI. The CDR3 totals 13 residues. The CDR3 region has the DNA TGTGCCAGCAGTCCCCTTGAGCGTCAGCCCCAGCATTTT. Protein sequence: CASSPLERQPQHF.